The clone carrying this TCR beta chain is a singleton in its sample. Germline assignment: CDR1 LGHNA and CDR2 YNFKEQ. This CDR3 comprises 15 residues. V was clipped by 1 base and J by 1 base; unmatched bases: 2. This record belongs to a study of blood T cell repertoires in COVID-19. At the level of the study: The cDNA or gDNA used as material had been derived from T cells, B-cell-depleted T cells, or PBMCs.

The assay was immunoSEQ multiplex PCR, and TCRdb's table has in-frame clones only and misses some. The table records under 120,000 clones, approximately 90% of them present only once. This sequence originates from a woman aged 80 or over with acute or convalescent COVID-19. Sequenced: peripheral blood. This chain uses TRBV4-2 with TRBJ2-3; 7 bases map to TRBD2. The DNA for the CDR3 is TGTGCCAGCAGCCAAGGCCGGGGGGGCACAGATACGCAGTATTTT. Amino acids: CASSQGRGGTDTQYF.